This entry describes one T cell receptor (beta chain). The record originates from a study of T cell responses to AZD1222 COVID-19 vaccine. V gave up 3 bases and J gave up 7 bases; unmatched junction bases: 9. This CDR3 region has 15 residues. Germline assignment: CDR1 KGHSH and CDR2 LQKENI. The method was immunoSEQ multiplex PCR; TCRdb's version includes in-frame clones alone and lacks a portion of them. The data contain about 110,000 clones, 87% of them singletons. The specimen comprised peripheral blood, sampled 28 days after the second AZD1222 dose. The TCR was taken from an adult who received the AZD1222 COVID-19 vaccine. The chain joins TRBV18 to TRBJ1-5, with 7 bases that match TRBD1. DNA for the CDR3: TGTGCCAGCTCACCGGTGACAGGGTCTTCACAGCCCCAGCATTTT. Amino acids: CASSPVTGSSQPQHF.